A single sample gave rise to the 2 T cell receptor beta chains below, sequenced in a study of CD8 T cells in ankylosing spondylitis. Notes on the study in general: A motif in TCR beta, a set of about eight highly homologous variants, appeared characteristic of ankylosing spondylitis blood.

TCRdb redid the calling of the 5' RACE reads with MiXCR, one entry per CDR3 protein. This sample has about 540,000 distinct CDR3 sequences; about an eighth occur once, and the top ten carry around 6.8%. No cognate antigen is known for these TCRs. The sequencing input was blood, either unsorted or a sorted T cell fraction (not recorded which). The receptors shown here come from a male donor with ankylosing spondylitis.

This clonotype was picked up a small number of times. The rearrangement links TRBV7-9 to TRBJ2-2; no firm D call. V was clipped by 3 bases and J by 4 bases, with 6 bases between them. Germline lookup yields CDR1 SEHNR and CDR2 FQNEAQ (reference sequence). The CDR3 sequence is 13 residues long. The CDR3 bases are TGTGCCAGCAGCTTTCAAGCCACCGGGGAGCTGTTTTTT. Protein: CASSFQATGELFF.

The chain links TRBV7-2 to TRBJ1-6; D not resolved. The CDR3 spans 16 residues. The V gene's germline CDR1 is SGHTA and CDR2 FQGNSA. Trimming removed 4 bases from V and 0 bases from J, with 10 bases in between. The CDR3 spells CASSSSASSYNSPLHF. The CDR3 region has the DNA TGTGCCAGCAGCTCCTCAGCGAGCTCCTATAATTCACCCCTCCACTTT.